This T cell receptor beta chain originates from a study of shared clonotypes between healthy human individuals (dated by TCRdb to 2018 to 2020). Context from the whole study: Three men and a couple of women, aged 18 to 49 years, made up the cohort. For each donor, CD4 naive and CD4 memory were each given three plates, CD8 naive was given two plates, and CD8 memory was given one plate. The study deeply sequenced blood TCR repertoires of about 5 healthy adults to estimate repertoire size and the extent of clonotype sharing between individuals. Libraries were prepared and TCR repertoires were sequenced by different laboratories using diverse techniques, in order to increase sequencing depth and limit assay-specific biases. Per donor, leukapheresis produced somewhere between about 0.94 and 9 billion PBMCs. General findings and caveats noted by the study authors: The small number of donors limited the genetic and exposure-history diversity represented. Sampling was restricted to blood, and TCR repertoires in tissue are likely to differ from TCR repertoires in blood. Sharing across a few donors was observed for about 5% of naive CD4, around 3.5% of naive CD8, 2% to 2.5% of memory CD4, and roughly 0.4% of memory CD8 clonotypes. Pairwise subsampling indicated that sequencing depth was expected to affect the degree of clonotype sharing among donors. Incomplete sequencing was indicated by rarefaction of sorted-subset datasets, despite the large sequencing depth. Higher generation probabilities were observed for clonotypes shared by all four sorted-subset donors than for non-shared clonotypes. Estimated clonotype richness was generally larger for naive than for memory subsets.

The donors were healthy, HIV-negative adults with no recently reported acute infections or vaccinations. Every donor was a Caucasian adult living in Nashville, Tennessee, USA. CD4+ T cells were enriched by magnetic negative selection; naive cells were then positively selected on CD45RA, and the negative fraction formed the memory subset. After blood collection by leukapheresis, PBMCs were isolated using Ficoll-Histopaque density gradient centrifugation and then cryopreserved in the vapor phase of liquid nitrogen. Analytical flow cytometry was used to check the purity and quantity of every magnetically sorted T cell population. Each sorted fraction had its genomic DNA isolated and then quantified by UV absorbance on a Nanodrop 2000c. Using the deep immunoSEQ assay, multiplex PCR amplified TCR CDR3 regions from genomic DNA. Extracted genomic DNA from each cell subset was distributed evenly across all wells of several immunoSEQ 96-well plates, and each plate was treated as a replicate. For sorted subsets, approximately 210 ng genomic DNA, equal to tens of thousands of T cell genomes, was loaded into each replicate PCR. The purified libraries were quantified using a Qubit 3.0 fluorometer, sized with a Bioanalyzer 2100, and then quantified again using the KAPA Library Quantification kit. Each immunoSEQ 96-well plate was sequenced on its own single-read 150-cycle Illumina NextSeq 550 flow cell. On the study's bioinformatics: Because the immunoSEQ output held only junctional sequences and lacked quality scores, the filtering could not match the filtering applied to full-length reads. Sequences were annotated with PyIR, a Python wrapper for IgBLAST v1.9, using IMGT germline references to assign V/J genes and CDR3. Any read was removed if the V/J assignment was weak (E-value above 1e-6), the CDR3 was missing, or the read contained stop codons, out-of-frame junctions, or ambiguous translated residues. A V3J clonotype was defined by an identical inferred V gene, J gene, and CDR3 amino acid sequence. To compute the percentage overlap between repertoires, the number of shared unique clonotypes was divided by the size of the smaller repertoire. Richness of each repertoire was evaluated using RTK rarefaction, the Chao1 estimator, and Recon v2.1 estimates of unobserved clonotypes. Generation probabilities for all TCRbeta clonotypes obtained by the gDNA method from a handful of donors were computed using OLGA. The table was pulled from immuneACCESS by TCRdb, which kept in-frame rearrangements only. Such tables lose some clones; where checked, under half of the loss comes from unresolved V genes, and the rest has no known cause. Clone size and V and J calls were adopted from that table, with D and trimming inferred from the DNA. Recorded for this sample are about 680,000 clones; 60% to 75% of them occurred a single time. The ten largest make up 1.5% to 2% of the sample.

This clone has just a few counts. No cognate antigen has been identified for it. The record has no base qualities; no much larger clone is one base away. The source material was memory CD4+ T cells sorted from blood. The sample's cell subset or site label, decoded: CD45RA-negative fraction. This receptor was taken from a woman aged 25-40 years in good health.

The CDR3 protein sequence reads: CASSHRGNEAFF. At the DNA level, the sequence is TGTGCCAGCAGTCACCGGGGGAATGAAGCTTTCTTT. The chain couples TRBV28 to TRBJ1-1; TRBD1 is a weak D gene call, 5 bases matching. CDR1 and CDR2, looked up from the germline V gene, are MDHEN and SYDVKM. The CDR3, cysteine through phenylalanine, is 12 amino acids long. Only the CDR3 DNA stays, 36 bases, in frame from base 1. Trimming costs V 5 bases and J 7 bases, and their ends lie 11 bases apart.